This T cell receptor delta chain stems from a study of gamma-delta T cells after stem cell transplantation. Germline V gene lookup returns CDR1 GEAIGNYY and CDR2 EKD. Trimming took 1 base from V and 11 from J; bases not matched to a gene: 26. This CDR3 region has 20 residues. The sample holds a few counts of this clone. With CATT, TCRdb re-called clones from the RT-PCR reads. The sample records some 13,000 delta-chain clones, roughly 30% being singletons. What was sequenced was gamma-delta T cells. This chain joins TRDV2 and TRDJ1, with TRDD3 matching 11 bases. This receptor was taken from a human donor. It is not recorded whose cells these are; they may come from a transplant donor. CDR3 DNA sequence: TGTGCCTGTGACACTGCTTCCTACCGGGGGCTAGCTGGGGGATACTTTTGGCTCATCTTT. It specifies CACDTASYRGLAGGYFWLIF.